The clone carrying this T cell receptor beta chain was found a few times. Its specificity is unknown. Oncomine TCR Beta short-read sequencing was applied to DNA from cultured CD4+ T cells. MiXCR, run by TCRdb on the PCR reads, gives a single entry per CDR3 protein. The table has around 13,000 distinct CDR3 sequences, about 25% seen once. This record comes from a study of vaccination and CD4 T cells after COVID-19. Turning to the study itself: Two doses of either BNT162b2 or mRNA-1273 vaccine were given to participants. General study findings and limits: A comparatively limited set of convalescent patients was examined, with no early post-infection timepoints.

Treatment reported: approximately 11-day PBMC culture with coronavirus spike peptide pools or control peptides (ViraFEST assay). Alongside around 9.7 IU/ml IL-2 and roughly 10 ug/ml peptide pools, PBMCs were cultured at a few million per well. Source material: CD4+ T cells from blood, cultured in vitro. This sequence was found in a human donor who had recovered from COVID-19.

The CDR3 loop is CAIDDRGGKLFF. Here the CDR3 DNA reads TGTGCTATCGACGACAGGGGAGGGAAACTGTTTTTT. V and J are TRBV2 and TRBJ1-4, with 8 bases matching TRBD1. Germline CDR1 reads SNHLY; CDR2 reads FYNNEI. The CDR3 consists of 12 residues.